This T cell receptor (beta chain) was recovered during a study of shared clonotypes between healthy human individuals. Terminally differentiated effector memory CD45RA+ cells were excluded from the naive CD8 cells, which were CD45RO-negative and positively selected for CCR7. The CDR3 runs 15 residues. V was trimmed by 6 bases and J by 5 bases, leaving 20 bases between them. Germline loops: CDR1 LGHNA, CDR2 YSLEER. Produced via immunoSEQ multiplex PCR; TCRdb's table is partial and in-frame only. The table includes about 820,000 clones, 90% to 95% detected once. Specimen: naive CD8+ T cells sorted from blood. The V and J genes are TRBV4-3 and TRBJ2-7; D perhaps matches TRBD1 (5 bases). This receptor was identified in a man aged 25 to 40 in good health. The CDR3 region is CASSREIVDTDEQYF. CDR3 DNA: TGCGCCAGCAGTCGAGAAATAGTGGACACCGACGAGCAGTACTTC.